This is a list of T cell receptor beta chains from one sample in a study of T cell changes during pregnancy in multiple sclerosis. This table comes from immunoSEQ multiplex PCR, and its TCRdb copy is limited to in-frame clones, with some not included. Here the sample spans some 48,000 clones, 95% being singletons. Here the sequenced sample was CD8+ T cells from peripheral blood mononuclear cells, taken in the first trimester of pregnancy. The receptors were gathered from a female donor with multiple sclerosis, enrolled in a pregnancy study. Both conserved end residues are part of each CDR3. The D gene is left open where the match is weak. Only some rows state a clone size, as once, few, many or a class for expanded clones.

d_call: -
clone_size: -
cdr3_length: 14
j_call: TRBJ2-1
v_call: TRBV15
cdr3_aa: CATSGRGGKDEQFF
cdr3_nt: TGTGCCACCAGCGGCAGAGGGGGAAAGGATGAGCAGTTCTTC

d_call: -
clone_size: once
cdr3_length: 14
j_call: TRBJ1-5
v_call: TRBV6-5
cdr3_aa: CASSPTGPNQPQHF
cdr3_nt: TGTGCCAGCAGTCCGACAGGTCCAAATCAGCCCCAGCATTTT

d_call: TRBD1
clone_size: -
cdr3_length: 16
j_call: TRBJ2-5
v_call: TRBV9
cdr3_aa: CASSGQGPTIQETQYF
cdr3_nt: TGTGCCAGCAGCGGACAGGGACCGACTATCCAAGAGACCCAGTACTTC

d_call: -
clone_size: -
cdr3_length: 18
j_call: TRBJ1-5
v_call: TRBV9
cdr3_aa: CASSPGPGGGASNQPQHF
cdr3_nt: TGTGCCAGCAGCCCTGGGCCCGGCGGGGGCGCAAGCAATCAGCCCCAGCATTTT

d_call: -
clone_size: -
cdr3_length: 13
j_call: TRBJ2-1
v_call: TRBV25-1
cdr3_aa: CASRQGSYNEQFF
cdr3_nt: TGTGCCAGCAGACAGGGTTCCTACAATGAGCAGTTCTTC

d_call: TRBD2
clone_size: -
cdr3_length: 16
j_call: TRBJ2-1
v_call: TRBV5-1
cdr3_aa: CASSLAGTSGRFEQFF
cdr3_nt: TGCGCCAGCAGCTTGGCCGGGACTAGCGGGAGATTTGAGCAGTTCTTC

d_call: TRBD1
clone_size: -
cdr3_length: 12
j_call: TRBJ2-7
v_call: TRBV6-5
cdr3_aa: CASSPTGAEQYF
cdr3_nt: TGTGCCAGCAGTCCTACAGGGGCTGAGCAGTACTTC

d_call: -
clone_size: -
cdr3_length: 16
j_call: TRBJ2-1
v_call: TRBV6-5
cdr3_aa: CASSYLRGTSNNEQFF
cdr3_nt: TGTGCCAGCAGTTACCTCCGGGGGACTTCCAACAATGAGCAGTTCTTC

d_call: -
clone_size: once
cdr3_length: 14
j_call: TRBJ2-3
v_call: TRBV18
cdr3_aa: CASSPPYSTDTQYF
cdr3_nt: TGTGCCAGCTCACCACCTTATTCCACAGATACGCAGTATTTT

d_call: TRBD1
clone_size: -
cdr3_length: 15
j_call: TRBJ2-1
v_call: TRBV6-1
cdr3_aa: CASSERQGAYNEQFF
cdr3_nt: TGTGCCAGCAGTGAACGACAGGGGGCCTACAATGAGCAGTTCTTC

d_call: TRBD2
clone_size: -
cdr3_length: 15
j_call: TRBJ2-1
v_call: TRBV18
cdr3_aa: CASSLSGGTYNEQFF
cdr3_nt: TGTGCCAGCTCACTTAGCGGGGGAACCTACAATGAGCAGTTCTTC

d_call: -
clone_size: once
cdr3_length: 15
j_call: TRBJ2-7
v_call: TRBV19
cdr3_aa: CASSIARGSSYEQYF
cdr3_nt: TGTGCCAGTAGTATAGCTAGAGGTTCCTCCTACGAGCAGTACTTC

d_call: TRBD2
clone_size: once
cdr3_length: 17
j_call: TRBJ2-3
v_call: TRBV7-9
cdr3_aa: CASSPGLAGYSTDTQYF
cdr3_nt: TGTGCCAGCAGCCCGGGACTAGCGGGGTATAGCACAGATACGCAGTATTTT